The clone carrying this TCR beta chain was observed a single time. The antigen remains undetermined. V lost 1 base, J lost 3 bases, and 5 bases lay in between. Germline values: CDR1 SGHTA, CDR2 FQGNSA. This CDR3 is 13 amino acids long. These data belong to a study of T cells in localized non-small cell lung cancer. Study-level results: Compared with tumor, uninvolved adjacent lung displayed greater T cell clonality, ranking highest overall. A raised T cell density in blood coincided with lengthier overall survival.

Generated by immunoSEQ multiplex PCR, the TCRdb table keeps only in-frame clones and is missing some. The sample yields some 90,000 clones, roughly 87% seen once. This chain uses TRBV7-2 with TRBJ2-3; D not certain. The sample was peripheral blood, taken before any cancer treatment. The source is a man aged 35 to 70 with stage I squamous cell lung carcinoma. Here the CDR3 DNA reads TGTGCCAGCAGCTTAGATAGGACAGATACGCAGTATTTT. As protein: CASSLDRTDTQYF. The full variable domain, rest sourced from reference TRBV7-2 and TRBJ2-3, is GAGVSQSPSNKVTEKGKDVELRCDPISGHTALYWYRQSLGQGLEFLIYFQGNSAPDKSGLPSDRFSAERTGGSVSTLTIQRTQQEDSAVYLCASSLDRTDTQYFGPGTRLTVL.